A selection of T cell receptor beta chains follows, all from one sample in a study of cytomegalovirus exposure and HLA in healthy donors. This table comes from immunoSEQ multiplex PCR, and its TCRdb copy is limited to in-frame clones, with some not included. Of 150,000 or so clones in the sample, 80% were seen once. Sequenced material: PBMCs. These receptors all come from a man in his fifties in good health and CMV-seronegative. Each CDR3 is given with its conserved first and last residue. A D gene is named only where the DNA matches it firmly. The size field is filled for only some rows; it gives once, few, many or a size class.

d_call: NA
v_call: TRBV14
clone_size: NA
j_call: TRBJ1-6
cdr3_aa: CASSPLGVSSYNSPLHF
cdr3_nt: TGTGCCAGCAGCCCTCTCGGGGTGAGCTCCTATAATTCACCCCTCCACTTT

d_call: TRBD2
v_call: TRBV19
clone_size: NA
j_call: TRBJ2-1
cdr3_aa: CASTILSGSGRNEQFF
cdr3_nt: TGTGCCAGTACCATATTGAGCGGGAGCGGTAGGAATGAGCAGTTCTTC

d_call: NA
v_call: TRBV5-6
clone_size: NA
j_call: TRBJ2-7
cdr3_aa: CASSHGVSYEQYF
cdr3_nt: TGTGCCAGCAGCCACGGGGTCTCCTACGAGCAGTACTTC

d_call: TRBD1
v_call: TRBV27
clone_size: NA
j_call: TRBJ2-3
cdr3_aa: CASSSRTGTGGLPVRDMQYF
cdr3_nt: TGTGCCAGCAGTTCCCGAACCGGGACAGGGGGCCTCCCCGTTAGAGATATGCAGTATTTT

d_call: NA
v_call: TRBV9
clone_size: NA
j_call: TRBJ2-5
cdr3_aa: CASSVGGGGQETQYF
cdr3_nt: TGTGCCAGCAGCGTAGGAGGTGGAGGGCAAGAGACCCAGTACTTC

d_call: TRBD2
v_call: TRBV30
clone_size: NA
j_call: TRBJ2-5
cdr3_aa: CAWSVHERGGWQETQYF
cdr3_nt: TGTGCCTGGAGTGTACACGAGCGGGGGGGCTGGCAAGAGACCCAGTACTTC

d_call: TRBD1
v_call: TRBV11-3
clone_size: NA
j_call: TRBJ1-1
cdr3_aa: CASTLTQGWNTEAFF
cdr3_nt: TGTGCCAGCACCCTAACACAGGGGTGGAACACTGAAGCTTTCTTT

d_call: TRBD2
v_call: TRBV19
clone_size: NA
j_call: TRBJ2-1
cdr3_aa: CASSEGNSGVKEQFF
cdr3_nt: TGTGCCAGTAGTGAAGGGAATAGCGGGGTTAAAGAGCAGTTCTTC

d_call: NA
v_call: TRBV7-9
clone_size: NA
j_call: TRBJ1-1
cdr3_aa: CASSRGNLAPEAFF
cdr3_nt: TGTGCCAGCAGCCGGGGGAACCTGGCCCCTGAAGCTTTCTTT

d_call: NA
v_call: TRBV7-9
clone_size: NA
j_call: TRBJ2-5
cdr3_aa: CASSLSRGQETQYF
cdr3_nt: TGTGCCAGCAGCTTAAGCAGGGGCCAAGAGACCCAGTACTTC

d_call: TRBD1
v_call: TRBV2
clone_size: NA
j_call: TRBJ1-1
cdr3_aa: CASSDRDRGTEAFF
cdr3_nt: TGTGCCAGCAGTGATAGGGACAGGGGTACTGAAGCTTTCTTT

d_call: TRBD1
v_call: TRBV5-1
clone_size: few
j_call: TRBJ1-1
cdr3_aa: CASSLQGARTEAFF
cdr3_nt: TGCGCCAGCAGCTTACAGGGGGCGCGAACTGAAGCTTTCTTT

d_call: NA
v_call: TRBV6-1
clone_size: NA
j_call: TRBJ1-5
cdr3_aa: CASSGAVFTGNQPQHF
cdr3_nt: TGTGCCAGCAGTGGGGCAGTTTTTACAGGGAATCAGCCCCAGCATTTT

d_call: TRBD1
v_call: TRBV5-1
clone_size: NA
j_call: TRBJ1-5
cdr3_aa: CASSKGDRFNQPQHF
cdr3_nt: TGCGCCAGCAGCAAAGGGGACAGATTCAATCAGCCCCAGCATTTT

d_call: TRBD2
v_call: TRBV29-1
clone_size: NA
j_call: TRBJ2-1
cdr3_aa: CSVEGGLAGERNEQFF
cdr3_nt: TGCAGCGTTGAAGGGGGACTAGCGGGAGAACGTAATGAGCAGTTCTTC

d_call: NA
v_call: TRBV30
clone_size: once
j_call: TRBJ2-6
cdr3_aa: CAWSGRLSGANVLTF
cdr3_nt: TGTGCCTGGAGTGGTCGACTATCTGGGGCCAACGTCCTGACTTTC

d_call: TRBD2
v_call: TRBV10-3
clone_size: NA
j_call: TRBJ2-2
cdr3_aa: CAISETGLNPGELFF
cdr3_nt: TGTGCCATCAGTGAGACGGGACTAAACCCCGGGGAGCTGTTTTTT

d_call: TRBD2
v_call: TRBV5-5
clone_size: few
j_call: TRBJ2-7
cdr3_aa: CASSLFLAGGRLTYEQYF
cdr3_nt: TGTGCCAGCAGCTTGTTCCTAGCGGGAGGGCGGTTGACCTACGAGCAGTACTTC

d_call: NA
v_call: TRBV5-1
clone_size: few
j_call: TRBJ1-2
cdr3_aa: CASSLVLGGPPNPNYGYTF
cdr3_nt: TGCGCCAGCAGCTTGGTTCTGGGGGGACCCCCAAACCCTAACTATGGCTACACCTTC

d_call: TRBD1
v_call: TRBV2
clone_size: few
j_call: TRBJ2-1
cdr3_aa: CASREQGSSYNEQFF
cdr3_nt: TGTGCCAGCAGGGAACAGGGGAGCTCCTACAATGAGCAGTTCTTC

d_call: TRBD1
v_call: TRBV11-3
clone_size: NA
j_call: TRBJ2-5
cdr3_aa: CASSVGQGGIYETQYF
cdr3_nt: TGTGCCAGCAGCGTTGGACAGGGGGGTATTTATGAGACCCAGTACTTC

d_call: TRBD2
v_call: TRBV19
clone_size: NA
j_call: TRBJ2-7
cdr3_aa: CASSKGTSGSYEQYF
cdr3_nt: TGTGCCAGTAGTAAGGGGACTAGCGGGAGCTACGAGCAGTACTTC

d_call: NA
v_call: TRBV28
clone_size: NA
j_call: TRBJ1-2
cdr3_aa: CASRPYRDYGYTF
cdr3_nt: TGTGCCAGCAGACCCTACAGGGACTATGGCTACACCTTC

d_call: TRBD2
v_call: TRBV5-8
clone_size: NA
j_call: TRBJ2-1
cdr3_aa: CASSPYGLAANNEQFF
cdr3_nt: TGTGCCAGCAGCCCGTACGGACTAGCGGCTAACAATGAGCAGTTCTTC

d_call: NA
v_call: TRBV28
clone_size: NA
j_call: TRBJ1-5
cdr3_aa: CASNLPLYRGQPQHF
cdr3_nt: TGTGCCAGCAACCTGCCCCTATATAGGGGTCAGCCCCAGCATTTT

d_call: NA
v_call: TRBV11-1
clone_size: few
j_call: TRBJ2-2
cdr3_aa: CASSLRAIVTGELFF
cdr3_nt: TGTGCCAGCAGCTTAAGAGCTATCGTCACCGGGGAGCTGTTTTTT

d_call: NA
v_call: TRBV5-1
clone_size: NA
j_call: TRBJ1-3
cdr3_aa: CASSLGRERSGNTIYF
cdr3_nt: TGCGCCAGCAGCTTGGGCCGGGAGAGGTCCGGAAACACCATATATTTT

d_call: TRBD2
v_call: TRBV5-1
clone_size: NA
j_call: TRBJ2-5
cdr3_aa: CASSPGGGEETQYF
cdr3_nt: TGCGCCAGCAGCCCGGGCGGGGGGGAAGAGACCCAGTACTTC

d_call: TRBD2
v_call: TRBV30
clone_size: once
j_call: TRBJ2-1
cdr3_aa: CAWRSAGVLNEQFF
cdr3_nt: TGTGCCTGGCGCTCAGCGGGAGTTTTAAATGAGCAGTTCTTC

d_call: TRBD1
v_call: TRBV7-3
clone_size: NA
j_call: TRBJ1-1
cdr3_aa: CASSSGGQSTEAFF
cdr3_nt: TGTGCCAGCAGCTCAGGGGGCCAGAGCACTGAAGCTTTCTTT

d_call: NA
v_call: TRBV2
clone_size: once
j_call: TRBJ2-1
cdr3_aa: CASSGSAPGEQFF
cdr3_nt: TGTGCCAGCAGTGGTTCGGCTCCAGGTGAGCAGTTCTTC

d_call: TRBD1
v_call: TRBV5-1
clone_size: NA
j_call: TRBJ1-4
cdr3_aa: CASSGGQGASLANEKLFF
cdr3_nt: TGCGCCAGCAGCGGAGGACAGGGGGCTAGCTTGGCTAATGAAAAACTGTTTTTT

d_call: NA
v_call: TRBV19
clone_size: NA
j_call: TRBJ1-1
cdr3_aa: CASSISRRTEAFF
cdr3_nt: TGTGCCAGTAGTATATCGAGGCGGACTGAAGCTTTCTTT

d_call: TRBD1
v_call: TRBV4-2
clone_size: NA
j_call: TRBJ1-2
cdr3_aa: CASSQDQGASNGYTF
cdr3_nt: TGTGCCAGCAGCCAAGATCAGGGGGCGTCTAATGGCTACACCTTC

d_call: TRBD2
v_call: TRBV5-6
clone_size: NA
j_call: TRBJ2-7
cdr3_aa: CASSLGVAGAYEQYF
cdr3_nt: TGTGCCAGCAGCTTGGGGGTCGCGGGAGCCTACGAGCAGTACTTC

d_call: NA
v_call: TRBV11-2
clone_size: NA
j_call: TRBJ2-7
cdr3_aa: CASSLGLGYEQYF
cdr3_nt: TGTGCCAGCAGCTTGGGACTGGGGTACGAGCAGTACTTC

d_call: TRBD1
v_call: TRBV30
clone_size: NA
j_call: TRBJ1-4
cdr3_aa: CAWSVGQAGEKLFF
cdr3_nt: TGTGCCTGGAGTGTAGGACAGGCGGGTGAAAAACTGTTTTTT

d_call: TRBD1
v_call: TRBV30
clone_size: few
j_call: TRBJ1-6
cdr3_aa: CAGGTALLPLHF
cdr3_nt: TGTGCCGGCGGGACAGCCTTACTACCCCTCCACTTT

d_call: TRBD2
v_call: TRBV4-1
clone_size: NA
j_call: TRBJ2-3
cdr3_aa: CASSQVQLAGGWADTQYF
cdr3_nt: TGCGCCAGCAGCCAAGTTCAGCTAGCGGGAGGGTGGGCAGATACGCAGTATTTT

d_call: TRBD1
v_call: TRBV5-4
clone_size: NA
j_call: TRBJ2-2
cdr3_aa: CASSLLTGGTGELFF
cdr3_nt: TGTGCCAGCAGCTTATTGACAGGGGGCACCGGGGAGCTGTTTTTT

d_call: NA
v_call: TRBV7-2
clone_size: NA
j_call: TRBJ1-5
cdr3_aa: CASSLQDNQPQHF
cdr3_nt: TGTGCCAGCAGCTTACAGGACAATCAGCCCCAGCATTTT

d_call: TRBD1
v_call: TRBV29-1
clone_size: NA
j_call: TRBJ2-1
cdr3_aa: CSVTGGSYNEQFF
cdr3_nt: TGCAGCGTGACAGGGGGCTCCTACAATGAGCAGTTCTTC

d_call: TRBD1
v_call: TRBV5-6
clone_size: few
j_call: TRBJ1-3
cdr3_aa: CASSLGQGISGNTIYF
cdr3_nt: TGTGCCAGCAGCTTGGGACAGGGCATCTCTGGAAACACCATATATTTT

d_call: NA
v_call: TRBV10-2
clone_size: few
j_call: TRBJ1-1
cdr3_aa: CASSHLGTEAFF
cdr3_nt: TGCGCCAGCTCACACCTAGGCACTGAAGCTTTCTTT

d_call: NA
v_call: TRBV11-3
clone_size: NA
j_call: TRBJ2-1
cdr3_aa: CASSLGSIDEQFF
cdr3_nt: TGTGCCAGCAGCTTAGGGAGCATCGATGAGCAGTTCTTC

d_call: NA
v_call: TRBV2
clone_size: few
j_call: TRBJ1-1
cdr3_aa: CASSEALPDRGMNTEAFF
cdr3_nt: TGTGCCAGCAGTGAAGCGCTTCCGGACAGAGGTATGAACACTGAAGCTTTCTTT

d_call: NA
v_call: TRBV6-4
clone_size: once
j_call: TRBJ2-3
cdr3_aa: CASSDSVVDTQYF
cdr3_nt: TGTGCCAGCAGTGACTCCGTAGTAGATACGCAGTATTTT

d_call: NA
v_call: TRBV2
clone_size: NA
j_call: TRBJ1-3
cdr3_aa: CASKEVPVSGNTIYF
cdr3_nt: TGTGCCAGCAAGGAGGTCCCGGTCTCTGGAAACACCATATATTTT

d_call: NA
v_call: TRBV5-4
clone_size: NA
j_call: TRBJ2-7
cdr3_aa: CASSLWQGGYEQYF
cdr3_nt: TGTGCCAGCAGCTTGTGGCAGGGTGGCTACGAGCAGTACTTC

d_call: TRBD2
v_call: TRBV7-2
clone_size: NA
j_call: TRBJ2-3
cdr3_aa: CASSPGGSGRQGTQYF
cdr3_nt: TGTGCCAGCAGCCCTGGGGGTAGCGGGAGGCAGGGTACGCAGTATTTT

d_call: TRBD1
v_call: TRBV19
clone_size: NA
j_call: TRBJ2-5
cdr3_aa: CASSIEVSGGTETQYF
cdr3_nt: TGTGCCAGTAGTATTGAAGTTTCAGGGGGCACAGAGACCCAGTACTTC

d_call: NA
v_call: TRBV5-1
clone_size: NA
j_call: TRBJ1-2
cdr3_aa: CASSQVGGVQESYGYTF
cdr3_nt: TGCGCCAGCAGCCAAGTTGGGGGGGTACAGGAATCCTATGGCTACACCTTC

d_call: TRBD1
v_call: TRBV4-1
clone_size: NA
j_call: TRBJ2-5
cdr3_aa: CASSQDRVGETQYF
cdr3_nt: TGCGCCAGCAGCCAGGACAGGGTAGGAGAGACCCAGTACTTC